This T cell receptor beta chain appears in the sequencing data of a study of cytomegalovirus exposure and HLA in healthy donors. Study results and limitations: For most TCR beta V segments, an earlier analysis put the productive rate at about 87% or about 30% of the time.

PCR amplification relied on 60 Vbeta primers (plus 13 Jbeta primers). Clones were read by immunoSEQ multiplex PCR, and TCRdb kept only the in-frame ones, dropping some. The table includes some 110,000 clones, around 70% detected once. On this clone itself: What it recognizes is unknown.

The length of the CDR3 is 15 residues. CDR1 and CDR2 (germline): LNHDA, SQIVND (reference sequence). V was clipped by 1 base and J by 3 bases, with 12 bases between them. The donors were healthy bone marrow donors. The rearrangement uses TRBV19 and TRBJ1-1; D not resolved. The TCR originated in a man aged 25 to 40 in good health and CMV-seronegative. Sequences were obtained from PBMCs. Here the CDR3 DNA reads TGTGCCAGTAGTATAGTGCAGGCGGGTGACACTGAAGCTTTCTTT. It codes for CASSIVQAGDTEAFF.